This T cell receptor (beta chain) was identified in a study of identical twins. The CDR3 spans 14 residues. Germline CDR1 and CDR2: MDHEN and SYDVKM. Germline trimming cut 4 bases from V and 1 base from J; bases unmatched to any gene: 1. This clonotype was counted at least ten times. TCRdb independently ran MiXCR on the 5' RACE reads; one entry per CDR3 protein. The table shows around 250,000 distinct CDR3 sequences, with approximately 7% occurring only once. The data were also submitted as part of a second study, on yellow fever vaccine responses in identical twins.

Sequences were obtained from memory (CD45RO+) T cells sorted from blood. This receptor was obtained from a woman aged 18-29 years in good health. The chain carries TRBV28 and TRBJ1-3, with TRBD1 matching 7 bases. The CDR3 here is CASSSTGSGNTIYF. CDR3 coding DNA: TGTGCCAGCAGTTCGACAGGGTCTGGAAACACCATATATTTT.